This T cell receptor (beta chain) is from a study of CXCR3-negative and CXCR3-positive naive CD8 T cells. Study-wide points: Cryopreservation partially decreased CXCR3 expression, and most assays used fresh PBMCs. TRBV-TRBJ usage was similar across naive CXCR3 subsets but distinct in memory cells.

cDNA libraries for TRB were generated by 5' RACE incorporating UMI labels. TCRdb reprocessed the 5' RACE reads, keeping one entry per CDR3 protein, no DNA. Its clone listing holds around 57,000 distinct CDR3 sequences. Worth noting for this clonotype: What it recognizes is unknown.

This CDR3 has 15 residues. Germline CDR1 and CDR2: SGHVS and FNYEAQ. Source material: memory CD8+ T cells from blood. This chain links TRBV7-6 with TRBJ1-1; absent DNA, TCRdb's TRBD1 call cannot be checked. The TCR sequence derives from a human donor in good health. Some clones in this sample may be carry-over from other donors' samples. The CDR3 loop reads CASSGGQGANTEAFF.